The T cell receptor beta chain under discussion was sequenced for a study of T cells expressing NK-cell markers. Findings and limits, study-wide: Once again these clonotypes came out on top in the CD3+CD56-NKG2C+ fraction of four donors. Dominant NKG2C+ clonotypes made up about 1.0-7.0% of CD8+ T cells in roughly six donors.

TCRdb re-called the 5' RACE reads and shows each CDR3 protein once, DNA omitted. The sample totals around 550,000 distinct CDR3 sequences; its top ten clones hold 3% to 4.5%. Regarding this clonotype: Its antigen is undetermined.

The CDR3 contains 15 residues. Germline V gene lookup returns CDR1 KGHSH and CDR2 LQKENI. The receptor comes from a man between 18 and 29 years old in good health. What was sequenced was blood T cells: a sorted CD56 or NKG2C T cell subset, CD4+ or CD8+ T cells, or bulk PBMC T cells (not recorded which). The chain couples TRBV18 to TRBJ2-5. The CDR3 is CASSPRLSGQETQYF.